A single sample is the source of the 22 T cell receptor beta chains below, sequenced in a study of cytomegalovirus exposure and HLA in healthy donors. 13 Jbeta primers and 60 Vbeta primers were used for the PCR. Profiling relied on immunoSEQ multiplex PCR, and the TCRdb table lists in-frame clones only, not all of them. The sample lists about 240,000 clones; roughly four fifths were seen once. Sequencing was done on a sample of PBMCs. Receptors were obtained from a woman aged 55-69 years in good health and CMV-seropositive.

V gene TRBV7-9 combines with J gene TRBJ2-5; D gene uncertain. The V gene lost 1 base and the J gene lost 5 bases, with 8 bases spanning the gap. Germline CDR1 SEHNR, CDR2 FQNEAQ (reference sequence). The CDR3 has 13 residues. The CDR3: CASSLGPLETQYF. The CDR3 DNA follows: TGTGCCAGCAGCTTAGGGCCTTTGGAGACCCAGTACTTC. Based on the CDR3 plus reference TRBV7-9 and TRBJ2-5, the full variable domain is DTGVSQNPRHKITKRGQNVTFRCDPISEHNRLYWYRQTLGQGPEFLTYFQNEAQLEKSRLLSDRFSAERPKGSFSTLEIQRTEQGDSAMYLCASSLGPLETQYFGPGTRLLVL.

The chain combines TRBV7-3 with TRBJ2-3, with TRBD2 matching over 9 bases. Per germline, CDR1 SGHTA and CDR2 FQGTGA. V trimming: 2 bases; J trimming: 5 bases; junction bases outside the gene matches: 5. This CDR3 region has 15 residues. The CDR3 coding sequence is TGTGCCAGCAGCTTAGCGGGACTAGCAGGAGATACGCAGTATTTT. Its protein is CASSLAGLAGDTQYF.

This chain links TRBV5-1 with TRBJ2-7; TRBD1 matches 10 bases. This CDR3 has 15 amino acids. J lost 3 bases, V lost 4 bases, and 7 bases had no gene match. Germline CDR1 and CDR2: SGHRS and YFSETQ. CDR3 region: CASSLGTGALYEQYF. The CDR3 DNA is TGCGCCAGCAGCCTGGGGACAGGGGCACTCTACGAGCAGTACTTC.

The chain is built from TRBV10-3 and TRBJ2-1; 8 positions match TRBD2. The germline gives CDR1 ENHRY, CDR2 SYGVKD. The CDR3 loop spans 17 amino acids. The V segment lost 6 bases and the J segment 0 bases; nucleotides outside the gene matches: 10. CDR3 sequence: CAIRSSGSISSYNEQFF. The CDR3 DNA sequence: TGTGCCATCAGGTCTAGCGGGTCCATTAGCTCCTACAATGAGCAGTTCTTC.

V gene TRBV5-1 combines with J gene TRBJ2-1; 7 nucleotides line up with TRBD2. V was pared by 1 base and J by 3 bases, with 4 bases of the junction left unmatched. Germline assignment: CDR1 SGHRS and CDR2 YFSETQ. CDR3 length: 15 residues. The CDR3 reads CASSLSSGLYNEQFF. Written as DNA, the CDR3 is TGCGCCAGCAGCTTGTCTAGCGGCCTCTACAATGAGCAGTTCTTC.

The CDR3 sequence is CASSLQGRAGEQYF. The DNA of the CDR3 is TGTGCCAGCTCACTTCAAGGACGGGCGGGCGAGCAGTACTTC. The genes are TRBV18 and TRBJ2-7, with a possible D match to TRBD2 (5 bases). V was clipped by 4 bases and J by 6 bases, with 16 bases between them. CDR1 is KGHSH and CDR2 is LQKENI in the germline V gene. This CDR3 has 14 amino acids.

The CDR3 reads CAWSVQTGGGYTF. The CDR3 region has the DNA TGTGCCTGGAGTGTACAAACAGGCGGAGGCTACACCTTC. The gene calls are TRBV30 and TRBJ1-2; a possible D gene is TRBD1 (5 bases). Trimming removed 0 bases at V and 8 bases at J, with 13 bases between. The CDR3 extends over 13 amino acids. Germline-derived CDR1 and CDR2 are GTSNPN and SVGIG (reference sequence).

The chain has TRBV5-6 and TRBJ2-7; TRBD1 matches 9 bases. After removal of 6 bases from V and 3 bases from J, the junction contained 7 bases not matched to a gene. Germline CDR1 is SGHDT and CDR2 is YYEEEE. The length of the CDR3 is 14 residues. CDR3: CASNLDRGIYEQYF. As DNA, the CDR3 is TGTGCCAGCAACCTTGACAGGGGGATCTACGAGCAGTACTTC.

The chain has TRBV19 and TRBJ2-7, with D tentatively TRBD1 (5 bases). V shed 4 bases and J shed 6 bases, with 13 bases lying between them. The CDR3 length is 13 residues. The germline gives CDR1 LNHDA, CDR2 SQIVND (reference sequence). The CDR3 loop reads CASSSRVYREQYF. The CDR3 DNA reads TGTGCCAGTAGTAGCAGGGTATATCGCGAGCAGTACTTC.

This chain joins TRBV10-3 and TRBJ1-3; TRBD1 agrees at 7 bases. Trimming removed 6 bases from V and 3 bases from J; junction bases left unmatched: 2. Looked up from germline, CDR1 is ENHRY and CDR2 is SYGVKD. The CDR3 has 13 amino acids. For the CDR3, the DNA is TGTGCCATCAGAGGGGGCATTGGAAACACCATATATTTT. Translating it yields CAIRGGIGNTIYF.

This sequence joins TRBV2 and TRBJ2-7, with a possible D match to TRBD2 (6 bases). The CDR3 contains 13 residues. From germline, CDR1 is SNHLY and CDR2 FYNNEI. V shed 6 bases and J shed 2 bases, with 11 bases lying between them. The chain's CDR3 is CASSFGGAYEQYF. The CDR3 DNA reads TGTGCCAGCAGCTTCGGGGGAGCCTACGAGCAGTACTTC. The variable domain in full, with the rest retrieved from reference TRBV2 and TRBJ2-7, is EPEVTQTPSHQVTQMGQEVILRCVPISNHLYFYWYRQILGQKVEFLVSFYNNEISEKSEIFDDQFSVERPDGSNFTLKIRSTKLEDSAMYFCASSFGGAYEQYFGPGTRLTVT.

V and J are TRBV12-5 and TRBJ2-2, with 8 bases identical to TRBD1. V was clipped by 2 bases and J by 2 bases; unmatched bases: 7. Germline lookup yields CDR1 LGHNT and CDR2 FRNRAP. The CDR3 length is 17 residues. The CDR3 DNA reads as TGTGCTAGTGGTTTGATTACAGGGGGTAAAAACACCGGGGAGCTGTTTTTT. It translates to CASGLITGGKNTGELFF.

DNA for the CDR3: TGTGCCAGCGGGGGGGTCAACTACGAGCAGTACTTC. Translation gives CASGGVNYEQYF. The chain combines TRBV11-2 with TRBJ2-7; 7 bases line up with TRBD2. CDR1 SGHAT and CDR2 FQNNGV come from the germline V gene. This CDR3 spans 12 amino acids. V was clipped by 8 bases and J by 3 bases; unmatched bases: 4.

The gene calls are TRBV7-9 and TRBJ1-4, with D hard to call. The CDR3 loop spans 15 amino acids. The V end was cut by 4 bases, the J end by 7 bases, with 16 bases between. Per the germline V gene, CDR1 is SEHNR and CDR2 is FQNEAQ (reference sequence). In nucleotides, the CDR3 is TGTGCCAGCAGCTCAAGACCCGCCGCAGGTGAAAAACTGTTTTTT. It translates to CASSSRPAAGEKLFF.

The gene calls are TRBV4-1 and TRBJ1-3; D is ambiguous. Trimming left V 0 bases short and J 0 bases short, with 12 bases between. This CDR3 contains 17 residues. Per the germline V gene, CDR1 is MGHRA and CDR2 is YSYEKL. In nucleotides, the CDR3 is TGCGCCAGCAGCCAAGATCGGGGATTCTTCTCTGGAAACACCATATATTTT. Its translation is CASSQDRGFFSGNTIYF.

The chain joins TRBV11-2 to TRBJ2-2, with a tentative D call TRBD2 (6 bases). Germline CDR1 and CDR2: SGHAT and FQNNGV. This CDR3 has 15 residues. V was clipped by 2 bases and J by 9 bases, with 16 bases between them. CDR3 sequence reads: CASSLKVGGSRELFF. The DNA for the CDR3 is TGTGCCAGCAGCTTAAAGGTGGGGGGATCCCGGGAGCTGTTTTTT. The full variable domain, its missing parts supplied by reference TRBV11-2 and TRBJ2-2, is EAGVAQSPRYKIIEKRQSVAFWCNPISGHATLYWYQQILGQGPKLLIQFQNNGVVDDSQLPKDRFSAERLKGVDSTLKIQPAKLEDSAVYLCASSLKVGGSRELFFGEGSRLTVL.

The chain combines TRBV13 with TRBJ2-7; no clear D gene. Germline-derived CDR1 and CDR2 are PRHDT and FYEKMQ (reference sequence). V lost 0 bases and J 2 bases, leaving 11 bases between the germline ends. This CDR3 has 15 residues. CDR3 sequence reads: CASSLGTSVTYEQYF. DNA of the CDR3: TGTGCCAGCAGCTTAGGGACTTCTGTAACCTACGAGCAGTACTTC.

The chain is built from TRBV9 and TRBJ2-2; 10 bases map to TRBD2. V lost 4 bases to trimming and J lost 0 bases; unmatched junction nucleotides: 6. Germline CDR1 is SGDLS and CDR2 is YYNGEE. The CDR3 contains 17 residues. CDR3 sequence: CASSPRTSGANTGELFF. The CDR3 bases are TGTGCCAGCAGCCCGCGGACTAGCGGAGCGAACACCGGGGAGCTGTTTTTT.

The V call is TRBV6-6, the J call TRBJ1-4, with D tentatively TRBD1 (5 bases). V gave up 2 bases and J gave up 5 bases, with 12 bases separating them. The V gene's germline CDR1 is MNHNY and CDR2 SVGAGI (reference sequence). The CDR3 consists of 15 residues. The CDR3 spells CASSYPREGNEKLFF. In DNA, the CDR3 is TGTGCCAGCAGTTACCCCCGGGAGGGGAATGAAAAACTGTTTTTT.

The rearrangement uses TRBV10-3 and TRBJ2-3, with D maybe TRBD1 (5 bases). CDR1 and CDR2 (germline): ENHRY, SYGVKD. The CDR3 consists of 13 residues. V lost 6 bases to trimming and J lost 3 bases, with 10 bases between them. For the CDR3, the DNA is TGTGCCATCAGACCCAAGGGGACAGATACGCAGTATTTT. Amino acids: CAIRPKGTDTQYF.

The chain links TRBV28 to TRBJ1-1, with 10 bases aligning to TRBD1. Germline CDR1 reads MDHEN; CDR2 reads SYDVKM. This CDR3 is 19 amino acids long. Losses at the gene ends were 8 bases for V and 1 base for J; bases not matched to a gene: 19. The CDR3 loop is CASPGQGVLYPGENTEAFF. The DNA for the CDR3 is TGTGCCAGCCCCGGACAGGGGGTTTTGTATCCAGGGGAGAACACTGAAGCTTTCTTT.

This chain connects TRBV5-6 to TRBJ2-2; possibly TRBD1 for D (6 bases). The CDR3 sequence is 15 residues long. V lost 8 bases, J lost 2 bases, and 16 bases lay in between. Germline V gives CDR1 SGHDT, CDR2 YYEEEE. The CDR3 loop reads CASLSGVRNTGELFF. The CDR3 DNA is TGTGCCAGTCTCTCAGGGGTGCGAAACACCGGGGAGCTGTTTTTT. The whole variable domain, remainder taken from reference TRBV5-6 and TRBJ2-2, is DAGVTQSPTHLIKTRGQQVTLRCSPKSGHDTVSWYQQALGQGPQFIFQYYEEEERQRGNFPDRFSGHQFPNYSSELNVNALLLGDSALYLCASLSGVRNTGELFFGEGSRLTVL.